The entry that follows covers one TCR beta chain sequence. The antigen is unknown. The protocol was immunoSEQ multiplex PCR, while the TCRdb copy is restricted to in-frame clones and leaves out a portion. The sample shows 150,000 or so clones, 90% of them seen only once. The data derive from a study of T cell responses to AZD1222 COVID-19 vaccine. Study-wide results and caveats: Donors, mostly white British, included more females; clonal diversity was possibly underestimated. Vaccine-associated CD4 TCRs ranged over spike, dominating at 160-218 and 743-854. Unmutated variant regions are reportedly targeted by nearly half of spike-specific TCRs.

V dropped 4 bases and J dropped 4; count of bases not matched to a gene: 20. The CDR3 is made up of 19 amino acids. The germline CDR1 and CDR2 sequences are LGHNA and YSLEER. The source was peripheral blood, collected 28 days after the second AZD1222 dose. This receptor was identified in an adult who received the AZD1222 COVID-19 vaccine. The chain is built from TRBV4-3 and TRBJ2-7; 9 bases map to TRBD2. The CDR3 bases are TGCGCCAGCAGCCCCGCAGAGGGGGCTGCGGTAGCGGGAGTGTACGAGCAGTACTTC. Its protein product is CASSPAEGAAVAGVYEQYF.